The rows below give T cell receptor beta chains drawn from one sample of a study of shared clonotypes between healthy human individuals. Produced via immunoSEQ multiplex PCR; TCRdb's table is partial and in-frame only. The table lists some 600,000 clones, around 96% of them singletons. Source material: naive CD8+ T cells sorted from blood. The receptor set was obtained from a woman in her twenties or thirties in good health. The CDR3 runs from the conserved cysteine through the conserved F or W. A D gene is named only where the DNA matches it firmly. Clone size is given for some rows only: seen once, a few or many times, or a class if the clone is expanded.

TGTGCCAGCAGTTTAAGTCCCCAGGGGAACACTGAAGCTTTCTTT | CASSLSPQGNTEAFF | NA | TRBJ1-1 | NA | TRBV27
TGCGCCAGCAGCCAAGTAGGGGGAAAATCGGATTCAGAGACCCAGTACTTC | CASSQVGGKSDSETQYF | NA | TRBJ2-5 | NA | TRBV4-1
TGTGCCAGCAGCGGAACAGGGGATACTGAAGCTTTCTTT | CASSGTGDTEAFF | TRBD1 | TRBJ1-1 | NA | TRBV9
TGCGCCAGCAGCCAAGACTTACACGGCAGTTTCGAGCAGTACTTC | CASSQDLHGSFEQYF | NA | TRBJ2-7 | once | TRBV4-1
TGTGCCAGCAGGAGCGCAGGGGGCTGGGGCTACACCTTC | CASRSAGGWGYTF | TRBD1 | TRBJ1-2 | NA | TRBV27
TGTGCCAGCAGTTTGAGGACTAGCAAGACCCAGTACTTC | CASSLRTSKTQYF | TRBD2 | TRBJ2-5 | NA | TRBV28
TGTGCCAGCAGCGTAGCCAGCGGGAGTGAGAATGAGCAGTTCTTC | CASSVASGSENEQFF | TRBD2 | TRBJ2-1 | NA | TRBV9
TGTGCCAGCAGTTACGTCAGGGGCGGCTATGGCTACACCTTC | CASSYVRGGYGYTF | NA | TRBJ1-2 | NA | TRBV6-5
TGTGCCAGCAGCTTTAGGGACAGCTACGAGCAGTACTTC | CASSFRDSYEQYF | TRBD1 | TRBJ2-7 | NA | TRBV9
TGTGCCAGCAGTCGCAACTATGGCTACACCTTC | CASSRNYGYTF | NA | TRBJ1-2 | NA | TRBV28